This T cell receptor beta chain is from a study of cytomegalovirus exposure and HLA in healthy donors. 60 Vbeta and 13 Jbeta primers were used in PCR. TCRdb's table, derived via immunoSEQ multiplex PCR, lists solely in-frame clones and lacks some. Altogether about 160,000 clones are present, 65% to 85% being singletons, with the ten largest covering approximately 1.4%. This clone was counted a single time. This specimen includes other DNA sequences encoding the same CDR3. This TCR was recovered from a man in his fifties or sixties in good health and CMV-seronegative. Material for sequencing was PBMCs.

This CDR3 is CASSQGGVSGYTF. The CDR3, as DNA: TGTGCCAGCAGTCAAGGGGGGGTCTCTGGCTACACCTTC. This rearrangement joins TRBV2 to TRBJ1-2; possible D gene TRBD1, 6 bases. This CDR3 is 13 amino acids long. V was clipped by 5 bases and J by 7 bases, with 14 bases between them. Germline CDR1 and CDR2: SNHLY and FYNNEI.